This entry lists 30 T cell receptor beta chains sequenced from one sample in a study of blood T cell repertoires in COVID-19. TCRdb's table, derived via immunoSEQ multiplex PCR, lists solely in-frame clones and lacks some. The sample lists roughly 310,000 clones, roughly nine tenths seen once, with around 2.5% in the top ten. The sequenced material came from PBMCs or T cells enriched from blood (not recorded which). The receptor source for this set is a man in his 60s who had recovered from COVID-19.

This chain uses TRBV2 with TRBJ1-2, with D maybe TRBD1 (6 bases). Germline V gene sequence: CDR1 SNHLY, CDR2 FYNNEI. The CDR3 length is 13 residues. V shed 4 bases and J shed 6 bases, with 12 bases lying between them. CDR3 residues: CASSAQNRDGYTF. CDR3 DNA sequence: TGTGCCAGCAGTGCCCAAAACAGGGATGGCTACACCTTC.

The V and J genes are TRBV30 and TRBJ1-3; D remains ambiguous. This CDR3 region has 18 residues. With 2 bases removed from V and 4 bases from J, the gap between germline ends came to 24 bases. Germline V gene data show CDR1 as GTSNPN and CDR2 as SVGIG (reference sequence). CDR3 amino acids: CAWSTSRVPGASGNTIYF. The CDR3 region has the DNA TGTGCCTGGAGTACCTCCCGCGTTCCGGGAGCTTCGGGAAACACCATATATTTT.

This clone was detected only once. The chain joins TRBV18 to TRBJ2-1; TRBD1 matches 8 bases. The junction had 8 bases not matched to a gene; V was cut back by 4 bases and J by 6 bases. This CDR3 contains 15 residues. CDR1 and CDR2 (germline): KGHSH, LQKENI. Here the CDR3 reads CASSRTGLSTNEQFF. The CDR3 DNA sequence: TGTGCCAGCTCACGGACAGGGTTAAGTACCAATGAGCAGTTCTTC.

The chain's CDR3 is CASSLGTATEAFF. The CDR3 bases are TGTGCCAGCAGCTTGGGGACAGCCACTGAAGCTTTCTTT. V and J are TRBV5-6 and TRBJ1-1; D is perhaps TRBD1 (6 bases). This CDR3 spans 13 amino acids. Germline lookup yields CDR1 SGHDT and CDR2 YYEEEE. The V end lost 0 bases, the J end lost 4 bases, and 7 bases lay between the germline ends.

This clone has more than one count but fewer than ten. V gene TRBV5-1 combines with J gene TRBJ2-1; TRBD2 matches 10 bases. Germline CDR1 SGHRS, CDR2 YFSETQ. CDR3 length: 15 amino acids. The ends lost 1 base at V and 7 bases at J; junction bases unmatched: 5. This CDR3 reads CASSLTSGTINEQFF. Written as DNA, the CDR3 is TGCGCCAGCAGCTTGACTAGCGGGACTATAAATGAGCAGTTCTTC.

The gene calls are TRBV7-8 and TRBJ2-7, with TRBD2 matching 11 bases. V lost 5 bases, J lost 1 base, and 4 bases stayed unmatched. The CDR3 covers 15 residues. Germline V lookup: CDR1 SGHVS, CDR2 FQNEAQ. The CDR3 nucleotides are TGTGCCAGCAGCGTGGGACTAGCGGAATCCTACGAGCAGTACTTC. It is translated as CASSVGLAESYEQYF.

This chain uses TRBV27 with TRBJ1-1, with 8 bases lining up with TRBD1. Germline CDR1 is MNHEY and CDR2 is SMNVEV (reference sequence). Trimming cost V 3 bases and J 5 bases; bases outside gene matches: 11. The CDR3 runs to 16 residues. The chain's CDR3 is CASSFSWQGAHTEAFF. CDR3 DNA: TGTGCCAGCAGTTTCAGTTGGCAGGGGGCGCATACTGAAGCTTTCTTT.

The chain recombines TRBV9 with TRBJ1-2, with D uncertain. The CDR3 is 13 residues long. Germline loops: CDR1 SGDLS, CDR2 YYNGEE. The V end was cut by 0 bases, the J end by 6 bases, with 9 bases between. The CDR3 loop is CASSVGDSNGYTF. Written as DNA, the CDR3 is TGTGCCAGCAGCGTAGGCGATTCGAATGGCTACACCTTC.

This clone was recorded once. The chain carries TRBV9 and TRBJ2-5; 7 positions match TRBD1. The CDR3 length is 14 residues. The trim removed 5 bases at V and 5 bases at J, leaving 9 bases unmatched. CDR1 SGDLS and CDR2 YYNGEE come from the germline V gene. In nucleotides, the CDR3 is TGTGCCAGCAGTCCCGGGACAGCGGCTGAGACCCAGTACTTC. It encodes CASSPGTAAETQYF. Using reference TRBV9 and TRBJ2-5 for the parts outside the CDR3, the full variable domain is DSGVTQTPKHLITATGQRVTLRCSPRSGDLSVYWYQQSLDQGLQFLIQYYNGEERAKGNILERFSAQQFPDLHSELNLSSLELGDSALYFCASSPGTAAETQYFGPGTRLLVL.

The chain combines TRBV24-1 with TRBJ1-5; no clear D gene. This CDR3 is built from 14 residues. Germline V gives CDR1 KGHDR, CDR2 SFDVKD. The ends were cut back, 4 bases at V and 0 bases at J, with 6 bases in the middle. CDR3 nucleotides: TGTGCCACCAGTGAGTGGGCTAGCAATCAGCCCCAGCATTTT. Its translation is CATSEWASNQPQHF.

V is TRBV7-2 and J is TRBJ2-1; D might be TRBD2 (6 bases). Germline CDR1 and CDR2: SGHTA and FQGNSA. The V end lost 5 bases, the J end lost 4 bases, and 18 bases lay between the germline ends. This CDR3 comprises 16 residues. CDR3 loop: CASSREWRGLYNEQFF. The DNA of the CDR3 is TGTGCCAGCAGCCGGGAGTGGCGGGGCCTTTACAATGAGCAGTTCTTC.

The chain has TRBV5-1 and TRBJ1-1, with D maybe TRBD1 (6 bases). V dropped 4 bases and J dropped 0 bases, with 16 bases sitting between them. Germline V lookup: CDR1 SGHRS, CDR2 YFSETQ. The CDR3 contains 16 residues. The CDR3 protein is CASSRDRLGLNTEAFF. The CDR3 region has the DNA TGCGCCAGCAGCCGTGACAGGTTGGGATTGAACACTGAAGCTTTCTTT.

V gene TRBV2 combines with J gene TRBJ2-4; possible D gene TRBD1, 6 bases. Trimming left V 7 bases short and J 0 bases short, with 13 bases between. Germline V gives CDR1 SNHLY, CDR2 FYNNEI. The CDR3 consists of 15 residues. The CDR3 reads CASTLTGLAKNIQYF. CDR3 nucleotide sequence: TGTGCCAGCACACTGACAGGATTAGCCAAAAACATTCAGTACTTC.

J is TRBJ2-7 and V is TRBV7-9; unclear D gene. Germline CDR1 reads SEHNR; CDR2 reads FQNEAQ (reference sequence). Between the trimmed V and J ends, which lost 3 bases and 6 bases, there was a span of 12 bases. The CDR3 has 13 amino acids. Here the CDR3 reads CASSLDSLVEQYF. The CDR3 nucleotides read TGTGCCAGCAGCTTGGATAGCCTCGTCGAGCAGTACTTC. Drawing the rest from reference TRBV7-9 and TRBJ2-7, the complete variable domain is DTGVSQNPRHKITKRGQNVTFRCDPISEHNRLYWYRQTLGQGPEFLTYFQNEAQLEKSRLLSDRFSAERPKGSFSTLEIQRTEQGDSAMYLCASSLDSLVEQYFGPGTRLTVT.

This chain links TRBV5-5 with TRBJ1-5; D unresolved. V gave up 1 base and J gave up 1 base, with 12 bases separating them. There are 16 residues in the CDR3. The germline gives CDR1 SGHKS, CDR2 YYEKEE (reference sequence). CDR3 nucleotide sequence: TGTGCCAGCAGCTTGTTCCCACCGGGGAGCAATCAGCCCCAGCATTTT. Translating it yields CASSLFPPGSNQPQHF. Filled out from reference TRBV5-5 and TRBJ1-5, the complete variable domain reads DAGVTQSPTHLIKTRGQQVTLRCSPISGHKSVSWYQQVLGQGPQFIFQYYEKEERGRGNFPDRFSARQFPNYSSELNVNALLLGDSALYLCASSLFPPGSNQPQHFGDGTRLSIL.

The chain uses TRBV6-1 and TRBJ2-5; the D gene is possibly TRBD2 (5 bases). With 2 bases removed from V and 6 bases from J, the gap between germline ends came to 13 bases. Germline CDR1 and CDR2: MNHNS and SASEGT. The CDR3 covers 14 residues. The CDR3 DNA sequence: TGTGCCAGCAGTGAACCTTGGACGGGAAAGACCCAGTACTTC. Encoded protein: CASSEPWTGKTQYF.

The CDR3 region has the DNA TGTGCCAGCAGCCAAGATAGCGGGAATTACGAGCAGTACTTC. Amino acids: CASSQDSGNYEQYF. V gene TRBV14 combines with J gene TRBJ2-7; 8 bases match TRBD2. The CDR3 consists of 14 residues. V was pared by 0 bases and J by 4 bases, with 2 bases of the junction left unmatched. Germline V gene sequence: CDR1 SGHDN, CDR2 FVKESK.

This chain uses TRBV9 with TRBJ1-1; D is undetermined. The length of the CDR3 is 12 residues. The V gene's germline CDR1 is SGDLS and CDR2 YYNGEE. Trimming cost V 4 bases and J 8 bases, with 12 bases left between them. This CDR3 reads CASSPPSREAFF. The DNA for the CDR3 is TGTGCCAGCAGCCCACCTTCCAGGGAAGCTTTCTTT. The full variable domain, in which reference TRBV9 and TRBJ1-1 provide the parts outside the CDR3, is DSGVTQTPKHLITATGQRVTLRCSPRSGDLSVYWYQQSLDQGLQFLIQYYNGEERAKGNILERFSAQQFPDLHSELNLSSLELGDSALYFCASSPPSREAFFGQGTRLTVV.

This clone was seen once. The V and J genes are TRBV15 and TRBJ2-7; a possible D gene is TRBD1 (6 bases). Trimming shortened V by 3 bases and J by 3 bases, and 9 bases separated the two germline ends. The germline V gene encodes CDR1 LNHNV and CDR2 YYDKDF (reference sequence). This CDR3 region has 13 residues. CDR3 nucleotides: TGTGCCACCAGCAGCAGGGGTCACTACGAGCAGTACTTC. Translating gives CATSSRGHYEQYF.

V usage is TRBV15 and J usage is TRBJ2-3, with 9 nucleotides matching TRBD2. The CDR3 runs to 18 residues. V lost 0 bases to trimming and J lost 4 bases; unmatched junction nucleotides: 11. CDR1 LNHNV and CDR2 YYDKDF come from the germline V gene (reference sequence). The CDR3 sequence is CATSRDPTSGTISDTQYF. The CDR3 nucleotides read TGTGCCACCAGCAGAGATCCGACTAGCGGTACCATTTCAGATACGCAGTATTTT.

The V call is TRBV5-1, the J call TRBJ2-7, with D hard to call. V was clipped by 4 bases and J by 3 bases, with 11 bases between them. The CDR3 runs to 13 residues. The germline gives CDR1 SGHRS, CDR2 YFSETQ. The CDR3 coding sequence is TGCGCCAGCAGCCCGACATCGCGCTACGAGCAGTACTTC. Amino acids: CASSPTSRYEQYF.

The chain links TRBV24-1 to TRBJ2-1, with D perhaps TRBD1 (5 bases). Trimming took 9 bases from V and 4 from J, leaving 12 bases between them. This CDR3 contains 13 residues. The germline gives CDR1 KGHDR, CDR2 SFDVKD. CDR3 DNA: TGTGCCACCCGATCAGGGCAATACAATGAGCAGTTCTTC. Translation gives CATRSGQYNEQFF.

The genes are TRBV7-6 and TRBJ1-1, with 7 nucleotides matching TRBD1. The germline V gene has CDR1 SGHVS and CDR2 FNYEAQ. The CDR3 is 14 residues long. V lost 3 bases, J lost 1 base, and 2 bases stayed unmatched. CDR3 protein: CASSFGTANTEAFF. The CDR3 nucleotides are TGTGCCAGCAGCTTCGGGACAGCGAACACTGAAGCTTTCTTT.

The CDR3 DNA follows: TGTGCCAGCAGCTTTGGCCCGGACAGGGCGTCCTACGAGCAGTACTTC. Amino acid sequence: CASSFGPDRASYEQYF. The chain uses TRBV7-8 and TRBJ2-7, with 8 bases fitting TRBD1. Germline lookup yields CDR1 SGHVS and CDR2 FQNEAQ. CDR3 length equals 16 residues. The ends lost 3 bases at V and 1 base at J; junction bases unmatched: 8.

The V call is TRBV24-1, the J call TRBJ2-1; weak D call: TRBD2 (6 bases). Looked up from germline, CDR1 is KGHDR and CDR2 is SFDVKD. Trimming pared 9 bases from V and 0 bases from J, leaving 14 bases between. CDR3 length: 15 amino acids. The CDR3 DNA reads TGTGCCACCGGGGGAGACGGGAGCTCCTACAATGAGCAGTTCTTC. Amino acid sequence: CATGGDGSSYNEQFF.

The genes are TRBV19 and TRBJ1-5; D is undetermined. The germline gives CDR1 LNHDA, CDR2 SQIVND (reference sequence). Trimming removed 6 bases at V and 7 bases at J, with 13 bases between. The CDR3 is 13 residues long. CDR3 nucleotide sequence: TGTGCCAGTAGCCCCGGAATCAGGCAGCCCCAGCATTTT. Translating it yields CASSPGIRQPQHF.

The rearrangement joins TRBV19 to TRBJ2-3; D ambiguous. Trimming stripped 7 bases from V and 2 bases from J, with 13 bases between. Looked up from germline, CDR1 is LNHDA and CDR2 is SQIVND (reference sequence). CDR3 size: 14 residues. For the CDR3, the DNA is TGTGCCAGTAAGCACCCTAGTCTCACAGATACGCAGTATTTT. It yields the protein CASKHPSLTDTQYF.

The chain couples TRBV19 to TRBJ1-2; D perhaps matches TRBD1 (6 bases). Per germline, CDR1 LNHDA and CDR2 SQIVND (reference sequence). V was pared by 3 bases and J by 4 bases, with 15 bases between. The CDR3 has 15 amino acids. The CDR3 bases are TGTGCCAGTAGTATCTTTTCAGGGGACCTCTATGGCTACACCTTC. Its protein is CASSIFSGDLYGYTF.

This clone was observed a handful of times. The V and J genes are TRBV7-9 and TRBJ2-7, with 9 bases identical to TRBD1. Germline-derived CDR1 and CDR2 are SEHNR and FQNEAQ (reference sequence). V dropped 4 bases and J dropped 1; count of bases not matched to a gene: 5. This CDR3 contains 15 residues. CDR3 residues: CASSSDGTGSYEQYF. The DNA for the CDR3 is TGTGCCAGCAGCTCAGACGGGACAGGGTCCTACGAGCAGTACTTC.

The rearrangement joins TRBV23-1 to TRBJ1-4; TRBD1 aligns across 8 bases. TRBV23-1 is an ORF; its function is uncertain. After removal of 6 bases from V and 6 bases from J, the junction contained 3 bases not matched to a gene. This CDR3 spans 13 amino acids. As DNA, the CDR3 is TGCGCCAGCAGGGACAGGGCGGATGAAAAACTGTTTTTT. It codes for CASRDRADEKLFF.